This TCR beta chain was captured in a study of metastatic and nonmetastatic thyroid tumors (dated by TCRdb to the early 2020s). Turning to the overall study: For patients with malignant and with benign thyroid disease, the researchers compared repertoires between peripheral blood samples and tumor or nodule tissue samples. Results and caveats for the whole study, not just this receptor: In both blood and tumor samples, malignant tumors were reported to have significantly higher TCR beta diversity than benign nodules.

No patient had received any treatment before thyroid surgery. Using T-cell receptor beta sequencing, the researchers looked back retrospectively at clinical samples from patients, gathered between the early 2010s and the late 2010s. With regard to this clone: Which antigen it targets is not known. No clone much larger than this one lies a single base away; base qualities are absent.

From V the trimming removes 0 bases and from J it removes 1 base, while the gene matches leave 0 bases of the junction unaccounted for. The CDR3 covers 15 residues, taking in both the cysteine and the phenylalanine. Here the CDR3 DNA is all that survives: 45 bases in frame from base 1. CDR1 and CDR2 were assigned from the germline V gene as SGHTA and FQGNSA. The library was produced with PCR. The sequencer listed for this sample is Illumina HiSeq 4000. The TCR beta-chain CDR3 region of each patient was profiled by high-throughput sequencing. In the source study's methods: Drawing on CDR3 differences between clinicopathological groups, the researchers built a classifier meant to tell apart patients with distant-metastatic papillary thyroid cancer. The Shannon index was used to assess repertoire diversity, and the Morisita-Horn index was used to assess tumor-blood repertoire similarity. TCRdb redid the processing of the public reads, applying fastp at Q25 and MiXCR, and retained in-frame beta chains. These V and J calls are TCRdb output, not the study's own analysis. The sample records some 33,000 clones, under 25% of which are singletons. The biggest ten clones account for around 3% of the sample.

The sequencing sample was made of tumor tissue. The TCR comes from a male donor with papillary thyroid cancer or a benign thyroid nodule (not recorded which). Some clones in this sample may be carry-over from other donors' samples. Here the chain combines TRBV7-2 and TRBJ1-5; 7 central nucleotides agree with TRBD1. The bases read TGTGCCAGCAGCTTAGCGGGACAGAGCAATCAGCCCCAGCATTTT. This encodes CASSLAGQSNQPQHF.